The source of this T cell receptor beta chain is a study of tumor-infiltrating lymphocytes in oesophageal squamous cell carcinoma. The CDR3 consists of 16 residues. The table lists this clonotype with many counts. One base away lies a much larger clone, so this may be a sequencing read error. TCRdb re-called the PCR reads through MiXCR, storing one row per CDR3 protein. In the table there are 3,500 to 4,500 distinct CDR3 sequences, roughly a fifth of which are singletons. The sequence was obtained from a male donor with esophageal squamous cell carcinoma. The source material was normal esophageal tissue next to the tumor. The rearrangement joins TRBV12-3 or TRBV12-4 to TRBJ2-1; no reliable D call. The J call is in doubt because the DNA end fits TRBJ2-7 better. The CDR3 nucleotides are TGTGCCAGCAGCCCCGCCCCCATAGGCTTCTACAATGAGCAGTACTTC. It translates to CASSPAPIGFYNEQYF.